These T cell receptor beta chains were read from a single sample in a study of TIL therapy for anti-PD-1-resistant metastatic lung cancer. The method was immunoSEQ multiplex PCR; TCRdb's version includes in-frame clones alone and lacks a portion of them. The repertoire holds about 100,000 clones, with about three fifths as singletons. Sequencing used tumor tissue, obtained at baseline. These receptors were obtained from a person aged 25-80 years with non-small cell lung cancer. The CDR3 runs from the conserved cysteine through the conserved F or W. Each record gives: V gene, J gene, D gene, clone size, CDR3 protein, CDR3 DNA. D genes are given only for firm matches. Expanded clones get a size class; other rows say once, few or many, or leave the size out.

>TRBV7-2|TRBJ2-7|NA|NA
CASSPRGFYEQYF
TGTGCCAGCAGCCCCCGGGGGTTCTACGAGCAGTACTTC
>TRBV6-2/TRBV6-3|TRBJ2-7|NA|NA
CASSPQGTFGYEQYF
TGTGCCAGCAGTCCCCAAGGGACGTTCGGTTACGAGCAGTACTTC
>TRBV9|TRBJ2-2|TRBD2|NA
CASTRTSGGAVTGELFF
TGTGCCAGCACCAGGACTAGCGGGGGGGCGGTGACCGGGGAGCTGTTTTTT
>TRBV6-2/TRBV6-3|TRBJ2-1|NA|once
CASSYGRNEQFF
TGTGCCAGCAGTTATGGGAGGAATGAGCAGTTCTTC
>TRBV27|TRBJ2-3|TRBD1|few
CASSYGTGQVTQYF
TGTGCCAGCAGTTACGGGACAGGGCAGGTTACGCAGTATTTT
>TRBV11-2|TRBJ1-3|NA|NA
CASTFRRMNSGNTIYF
TGTGCCAGCACATTCCGGCGGATGAACTCTGGAAACACCATATATTTT
>TRBV7-8|TRBJ2-1|NA|NA
CASSPQGYNEQFF
TGTGCCAGCAGCCCACAGGGTTACAATGAGCAGTTCTTC
>TRBV30|TRBJ1-5|TRBD1|NA
CAWGQGSNQPQHF
TGTGCCTGGGGACAGGGTAGCAATCAGCCCCAGCATTTT
>TRBV28|TRBJ1-2|NA|NA
CASSLGTNYGYTF
TGTGCCAGCAGTTTAGGGACGAACTATGGCTACACCTTC
>TRBV2|TRBJ2-3|TRBD2|NA
CASRLAGTLDTQYF
TGTGCCAGCAGACTAGCGGGGACTCTGGATACGCAGTATTTT
>TRBV28|TRBJ1-5|NA|NA
CASREGNQPQHF
TGTGCCAGCAGAGAAGGGAATCAGCCCCAGCATTTT
>TRBV30|TRBJ2-5|TRBD2|NA
CAWSVPTSGRETQYF
TGTGCCTGGAGTGTACCCACTAGCGGGAGGGAGACCCAGTACTTC
>TRBV18|TRBJ1-5|TRBD1|NA
CASSPGQGAGNQPQHF
TGTGCCAGCTCACCGGGACAGGGGGCTGGGAATCAGCCCCAGCATTTT
>TRBV30|TRBJ2-4|TRBD2|NA
CAWRIEGLAGAKNIQYF
TGTGCCTGGAGGATAGAGGGACTAGCGGGGGCCAAAAACATTCAGTACTTC
>TRBV6-5|TRBJ2-7|NA|NA
CASSYGRGPYEQYF
TGTGCCAGCAGTTACGGTAGGGGTCCCTACGAGCAGTACTTC
>TRBV2|TRBJ2-7|TRBD2|NA
CAIHSGASSYEQYF
TGTGCCATCCATAGCGGGGCGAGCTCCTACGAGCAGTACTTC
>TRBV7-4|TRBJ2-3|NA|many
CASSPSRTDTQYF
TGTGCCAGCAGCCCCTCTAGGACAGATACGCAGTATTTT
>TRBV2|TRBJ1-5|TRBD1|NA
CASDLQGRGGNQPQHF
TGTGCCAGCGATCTACAGGGGAGGGGGGGCAATCAGCCCCAGCATTTT
>TRBV5-4|TRBJ2-1|NA|NA
CASSLVLATLTYNEQFF
TGTGCCAGCAGCTTGGTCCTAGCGACCCTTACCTACAATGAGCAGTTCTTC
>TRBV5-6|TRBJ2-6|NA|NA
CASSPGPTNSGANVLTF
TGTGCCAGCAGCCCGGGACCCACAAACTCTGGGGCCAACGTCCTGACTTTC
>TRBV5-4|TRBJ1-1|TRBD1|NA
CASSLWDRGLPNTEAFF
TGTGCCAGCAGCTTGTGGGACAGGGGGCTCCCGAACACTGAAGCTTTCTTT
>TRBV9|TRBJ1-1|NA|NA
CASSTGQGENTEAFF
TGTGCCAGCAGCACCGGGCAAGGGGAGAACACTGAAGCTTTCTTT
>TRBV7-3|TRBJ1-1|TRBD1|once
CASSLQGDTEAFF
TGTGCCAGCAGCTTACAGGGGGACACTGAAGCTTTCTTT
>TRBV11-2|TRBJ2-1|NA|NA
CASIPQPQVNEQFF
TGTGCCAGCATCCCTCAGCCGCAGGTTAATGAGCAGTTCTTC
>TRBV10-2|TRBJ1-6|TRBD1|NA
CASRGQAAVNSPLHF
TGCGCCAGCAGAGGACAGGCAGCGGTTAATTCACCCCTCCACTTT
>TRBV6-1|TRBJ2-7|NA|NA
CASSESPGGLYEQYF
TGTGCCAGCAGTGAAAGTCCGGGCGGACTCTACGAGCAGTACTTC
>TRBV7-2|TRBJ2-5|TRBD1|few
CASSPGGTGGAAETQYF
TGTGCCAGCAGCCCCGGAGGGACAGGGGGCGCGGCGGAGACCCAGTACTTC
>TRBV18|TRBJ1-3|TRBD1|NA
CASSEASGGTGNTIYF
TGTGCCAGCTCCGAGGCTTCAGGGGGCACTGGAAACACCATATATTTT
>TRBV18|TRBJ1-3|NA|medium-sized
CASSPAYSFTSGNTIYF
TGTGCCAGCTCACCAGCTTACTCCTTCACCTCTGGAAACACCATATATTTT
>TRBV5-4|TRBJ2-2|TRBD1|NA
CASSTGGYTGELFF
TGTGCCAGCAGCACAGGGGGATATACCGGGGAGCTGTTTTTT
>TRBV7-2|TRBJ2-1|NA|NA
CASSPHPTQKVYNEQFF
TGTGCCAGCAGCCCGCATCCGACCCAGAAAGTCTACAATGAGCAGTTCTTC
>TRBV10-3|TRBJ2-7|TRBD2|NA
CAISDNYGASGRAFEQYF
TGTGCCATCAGCGACAATTATGGGGCTAGCGGGAGGGCCTTCGAGCAGTACTTC
>TRBV27|TRBJ1-5|TRBD1|NA
CASSPWTGEQPQHF
TGTGCCAGCAGTCCGTGGACAGGGGAACAGCCCCAGCATTTT
>TRBV5-1|TRBJ2-5|NA|once
CASSVGDRTQYF
TGCGCCAGCAGCGTAGGGGACCGGACCCAGTACTTC
>TRBV18|TRBJ2-3|NA|NA
CASSPGADTQYF
TGTGCCAGCTCACCAGGGGCAGATACGCAGTATTTT
>TRBV2|TRBJ2-1|NA|NA
CASSQYPRSANEQFF
TGTGCCAGCAGTCAATATCCCCGGTCGGCCAATGAGCAGTTCTTC
>TRBV6-1|TRBJ1-6|NA|few
CASSEALGVSSYNSPLHF
TGTGCCAGCAGTGAAGCGCTTGGCGTGAGCTCCTATAATTCACCCCTCCACTTT
>TRBV20-1|TRBJ2-5|NA|NA
CSAGLVETQYF
TGCAGTGCTGGTCTCGTGGAGACCCAGTACTTC
>TRBV19|TRBJ2-7|NA|NA
CASHFAGSYEQYF
TGTGCCAGCCATTTCGCCGGCTCCTACGAGCAGTACTTC
>TRBV27|TRBJ1-5|NA|many
CASSRDRKQPQHF
TGTGCCAGCAGTAGGGATAGGAAGCAGCCCCAGCATTTT
>TRBV5-8|TRBJ2-3|NA|NA
CASSLGTGMPLSTDTQYF
TGTGCCAGCAGCTTGGGAACAGGGATGCCCTTAAGCACAGATACGCAGTATTTT
>TRBV18|TRBJ2-3|NA|NA
CASSPRDSSGEDTQYF
TGTGCCAGCTCACCGCGGGACAGCTCTGGAGAAGATACGCAGTATTTT
>TRBV11-2|TRBJ2-1|NA|few
CASSLPGNNEQFF
TGTGCCAGCAGCTTACCCGGGAACAATGAGCAGTTCTTC
>TRBV23-1|TRBJ2-3|TRBD2|once
CASHSPGGRDTDTQYF
TGCGCCAGCCATTCGCCGGGGGGACGCGACACAGATACGCAGTATTTT
>TRBV7-3|TRBJ1-6|NA|NA
CASSLDGPNSPLHF
TGTGCCAGCAGCTTAGACGGCCCCAATTCACCCCTCCACTTT
>TRBV19|TRBJ1-4|NA|NA
CASSTRQAATNEKLFF
TGTGCCAGTAGTACAAGACAAGCCGCAACTAATGAAAAACTGTTTTTT
>TRBV5-5|TRBJ2-5|TRBD2|NA
CASSHTGSGGETQYF
TGTGCCAGCAGTCATACTGGGAGCGGGGGAGAGACCCAGTACTTC
>TRBV5-1|TRBJ1-2|TRBD1|once
CASSFGTEANYGYTF
TGCGCCAGCAGCTTCGGGACAGAAGCTAACTATGGCTACACCTTC